This T cell receptor (beta chain) was identified during a study of control samples from healthy donors and cancer patients. Germline CDR1 reads MNHEY; CDR2 reads SMNVEV (reference sequence). V was clipped by 7 bases and J by 7 bases, with 22 bases between them. The CDR3 has 16 residues. Generated by immunoSEQ multiplex PCR, the TCRdb table keeps only in-frame clones and is missing some. The table records approximately 160,000 clones, about nine tenths of them present only once. This TCR was recovered from a woman aged 40 to 55 in good health. The chain couples TRBV27 to TRBJ1-4; D is possibly TRBD1 (5 bases). The sequenced sample consisted of blood. The CDR3 DNA reads TGTGCCAGCAACCCCACCCCCGGGACGGGAGTTGAAAAACTGTTTTTT. Protein sequence: CASNPTPGTGVEKLFF.